A single sample is the source of the 13 T cell receptor beta chains below, sequenced in a study of radiotherapy plus CTLA-4 blockade in lung cancer. The protocol was immunoSEQ multiplex PCR, while the TCRdb copy is restricted to in-frame clones and leaves out a portion. Found here are 35,000 to 40,000 clones, 80% to 90% of them singletons; the top ten hold 22%. Specimen: peripheral blood, collected from a patient treated with radiotherapy plus ipilimumab. Every receptor here comes from a human donor with non-small cell lung cancer whose response to radiotherapy plus ipilimumab could not be evaluated.

This chain joins TRBV2 and TRBJ2-1; possible D gene TRBD2, 5 bases. From germline, CDR1 is SNHLY and CDR2 FYNNEI. The V and J ends lost 4 bases and 7 bases respectively, with 17 bases between them. The length of the CDR3 is 15 residues. The CDR3 protein is CASSGVSGPGNEQFF. Here the CDR3 DNA reads TGTGCCAGCAGTGGGGTAAGCGGCCCGGGGAATGAGCAGTTCTTC.

The chain has TRBV28 and TRBJ1-5; 7 bases agree with TRBD1. The germline V gene has CDR1 MDHEN and CDR2 SYDVKM. The V segment lost 3 bases and the J segment 0 bases; nucleotides outside the gene matches: 5. This CDR3 comprises 16 residues. CDR3 residues: CASSFPGTASNQPQHF. CDR3 nucleotide sequence: TGTGCCAGCAGTTTCCCCGGGACAGCTAGCAATCAGCCCCAGCATTTT.

The J gene is TRBJ1-2, the V gene TRBV19, with TRBD1 as a possible D gene (5 bases). The CDR3 spans 13 residues. Germline loops: CDR1 LNHDA, CDR2 SQIVND (reference sequence). V was pared by 7 bases and J by 2 bases, with 11 bases between. CDR3 region: CASNRLGNYGYTF. The DNA for the CDR3 is TGTGCCAGTAACAGGCTTGGAAACTATGGCTACACCTTC. Complete variable domain (other parts from reference TRBV19 and TRBJ1-2): DGGITQSPKYLFRKEGQNVTLSCEQNLNHDAMYWYRQDPGQGLRLIYYSQIVNDFQKGDIAEGYSVSREKKESFPLTVTSAQKNPTAFYLCASNRLGNYGYTFGSGTRLTVV.

The table lists this clone with a few counts. The gene calls are TRBV5-5 and TRBJ2-1, with 11 bases aligning to TRBD2. Trimming removed 4 bases from V and 6 bases from J; junction bases left unmatched: 6. The CDR3 contains 15 residues. Germline CDR1 SGHKS, CDR2 YYEKEE (reference sequence). The CDR3 region is CASSPFGTSGNEQFF. In nucleotides, the CDR3 is TGTGCCAGCAGCCCCTTTGGGACTAGCGGCAATGAGCAGTTCTTC.

The chain is built from TRBV27 and TRBJ2-1, with a possible D match to TRBD2 (6 bases). The CDR3 is 16 residues long. V was cut by 6 bases and J by 0 bases, with 15 bases left in between. Germline CDR1 and CDR2: MNHEY and SMNVEV (reference sequence). The CDR3 region is CASRSRAGSSYNEQFF. CDR3 DNA sequence: TGTGCCAGCAGATCAAGAGCGGGTAGCTCCTACAATGAGCAGTTCTTC.

This chain uses TRBV7-2 with TRBJ1-1; 9 bases match TRBD1. V trimming: 5 bases; J trimming: 12 bases; junction bases outside the gene matches: 10. The germline V gene has CDR1 SGHTA and CDR2 FQGNSA. This CDR3 has 13 residues. This CDR3 is CASSQPGQGVTFF. CDR3 DNA sequence: TGTGCCAGCAGCCAGCCGGGACAGGGTGTAACTTTCTTT.

V gene TRBV5-1 combines with J gene TRBJ2-6; TRBD2 might be the D (6 bases). CDR3 length: 16 amino acids. Per germline, CDR1 SGHRS and CDR2 YFSETQ. V was trimmed by 0 bases and J by 2 bases, leaving 9 bases between them. Here the CDR3 reads CASSLDGGAGANVLTF. In nucleotides, the CDR3 is TGCGCCAGCAGCTTGGACGGGGGAGCTGGGGCCAACGTCCTGACTTTC.

The chain uses TRBV9 and TRBJ1-6, with D maybe TRBD1 (6 bases). This CDR3 has 14 residues. V lost 4 bases and J lost 11, with 16 bases in between. CDR1 SGDLS and CDR2 YYNGEE come from the germline V gene. The CDR3 DNA reads as TGTGCCAGCAGCCTCTCAGGGGACGTGGCACCCCTCCACTTT. Its translation: CASSLSGDVAPLHF.

The gene calls are TRBV7-9 and TRBJ2-5; 7 bases agree with TRBD1. Germline CDR1 SEHNR, CDR2 FQNEAQ (reference sequence). The CDR3 contains 16 residues. The V and J ends lost 5 bases and 9 bases, in that order; junction bases with no gene match: 18. CDR3 residues: CASSPTSEGAGTPQYF. Here the CDR3 DNA reads TGTGCCAGCAGCCCTACGAGCGAGGGGGCCGGAACGCCCCAGTACTTC.

The J gene is TRBJ1-2, the V gene TRBV5-1, with TRBD1 matching 10 bases. V shed 0 bases, J shed 6 bases, and the junction held 5 bases outside the gene matches. There are 15 residues in the CDR3. In germline, CDR1 is SGHRS, CDR2 YFSETQ. The CDR3 sequence: CASSLDGTGENGYTF. In DNA form, the CDR3 reads TGCGCCAGCAGCTTGGATGGGACAGGGGAGAATGGCTACACCTTC.

In its sample, this clone was seen once. The chain joins TRBV28 to TRBJ2-1; TRBD2 matches at 8 bases. Trimming cost V 4 bases and J 5 bases; bases outside gene matches: 13. The germline V gene encodes CDR1 MDHEN and CDR2 SYDVKM. CDR3 length equals 17 residues. CDR3 loop: CASSSPKLAGLDNEQFF. The CDR3 nucleotides are TGTGCCAGCAGTTCTCCTAAATTAGCGGGACTCGACAATGAGCAGTTCTTC.

This chain uses TRBV28 with TRBJ1-1, with a weak D call TRBD1 (5 bases). Germline assignment: CDR1 MDHEN and CDR2 SYDVKM. Trimming cost V 6 bases and J 2 bases, with 16 bases left between them. CDR3 size: 15 residues. This chain's CDR3 is CASRTAGSPNTEAFF. The CDR3 region has the DNA TGTGCCAGCAGGACCGCAGGGTCCCCAAACACTGAAGCTTTCTTT. Together with reference TRBV28 and TRBJ1-1, the CDR3 gives the full variable domain: DVKVTQSSRYLVKRTGEKVFLECVQDMDHENMFWYRQDPGLGLRLIYFSYDVKMKEKGDIPEGYSVSREKKERFSLILESASTNQTSMYLCASRTAGSPNTEAFFGQGTRLTVV.

Comments on this clone: Because the CDR3's place on the DNA is in doubt, the DNA is left out and the CDR3 is given as listed by TCRdb. V and J are TRBV28 and TRBJ1-4. Germline V CDR1 and CDR2: MDHEN, SYDVKM. The CDR3 spans 14 amino acids, including both terminal residues. This CDR3 is CASSSVAAGIGFFF.